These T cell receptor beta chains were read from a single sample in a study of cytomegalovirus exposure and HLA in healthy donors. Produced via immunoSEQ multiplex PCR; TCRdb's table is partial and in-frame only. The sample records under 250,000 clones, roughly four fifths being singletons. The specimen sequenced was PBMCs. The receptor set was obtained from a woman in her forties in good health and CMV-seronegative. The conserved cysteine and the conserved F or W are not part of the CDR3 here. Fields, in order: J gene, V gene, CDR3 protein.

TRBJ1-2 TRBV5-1 ASSLEPTGYGYT
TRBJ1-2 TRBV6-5 ASSRDYSVGYT
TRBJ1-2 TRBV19 ASSPRGGDYGYT
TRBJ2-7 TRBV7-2 ASSLDASRGEQY
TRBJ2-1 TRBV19 ASSLGLWQF
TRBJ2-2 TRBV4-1 ASSQDVLAGGGELF
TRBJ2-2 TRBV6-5 ASRLQGTGELF
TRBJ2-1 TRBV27 ASIKAGVGSYNEQF
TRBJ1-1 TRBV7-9 ASSLAVSKGRLEAF
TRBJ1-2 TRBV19 ASSMVVPPEGYT
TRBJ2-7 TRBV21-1 ASSKFRDSPLEQY
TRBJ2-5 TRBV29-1 SVRTSAETQY
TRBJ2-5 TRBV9 ASSVGQAETQY
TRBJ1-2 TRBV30 GRGQGAQGYT
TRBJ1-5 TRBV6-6 ASSYYGDNQPQH
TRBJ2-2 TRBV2 ASREDRSTGELF
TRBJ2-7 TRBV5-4 ASSSRSGSAPYEQY
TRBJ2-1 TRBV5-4 ASSLDSGSRNEQF
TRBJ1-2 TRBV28 ASSSRTQDITKGNLYGYT
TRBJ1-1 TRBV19 ASAVTPTGGGTEAF
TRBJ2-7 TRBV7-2 ASSLGGGYEQY
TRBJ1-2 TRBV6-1 ASSPVAGVGYT
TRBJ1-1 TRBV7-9 ASSFTQGMRNTEAF
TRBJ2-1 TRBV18 ASSPPLGSSYNEQF
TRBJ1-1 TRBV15 ATSRGTLAFAEAF